This T cell receptor (beta chain) was identified during a study of T cells in Graves' hyperthyroidism and ophthalmopathy. About the research overall: Prior to any treatment, at the point of initial diagnosis, peripheral blood was collected.

The germline V gene encodes CDR1 KGHSH and CDR2 LQKENI. The CDR3 covers 16 residues. At least 3 on the Clinical Activity Score was recorded for ophthalmopathy patients, who also had NOSPECS grade at least 4 and duration under 3 months. Exclusion criteria comprised uncontrolled infection, other autoimmune disease, pregnancy or lactation. Cells are PBMCs isolated from 9 to 10 ml of fresh blood. As regards this clonotype: This may arise from a read error, as a much more abundant clone is one base away.

RNA transcripts served as the template for amplifying TCR beta CDR3 regions. The study used the HTBI primer set for a first-round RT-PCR of the TCR CDR3. TCRdb independently ran MiXCR on the multiplex PCR reads; one entry per CDR3 protein. The table records 660,000 or so distinct CDR3 sequences, around 21% of them present only once. Sample: blood. The chain joins TRBV18 to TRBJ1-4; D uncertain. The sequence was collected from a young man with Graves' ophthalmopathy. The CDR3 bases are TGTGCCAGCTCACCAAGAGGAAGATGGACTAGTGAAAAACTGTTTTTT. This sequence encodes CASSPRGRWTSEKLFF.